The sequence of this TCR beta chain was determined in a study of cytomegalovirus exposure and HLA in healthy donors (TCRdb year 2017). In the study overall: In an earlier analysis of approximately 500 of the donors, around 300 Gb of sequence data and about 110 million unique TCR beta sequences from about 179 million T cells were reported. An early release covering roughly 640 HLA-typed donors comprised about 320 gigabases of sequencing data and around 85 million unique TCR sequences. The genetic ancestry cluster associated with self-reported Caucasian donors included about 84% of the 300 to 450 genotyped donors. The study was designed to test whether signatures of past pathogen exposure could be identified by cataloging public T cell receptors. The T cell repertoires of several hundred subjects were profiled by immunosequencing and related to cytomegalovirus serostatus. A separate validation cohort of over a hundred different subjects was used in addition to the roughly 700-subject first cohort. To predict cytomegalovirus infection status, the study combined high-throughput TCR immunosequencing, statistical association of individual TCRs with disease status, and machine learning. To study patterns of TCR occurrence, a later analysis re-analyzed previously published TCR beta repertoires from 666 donors and added high-resolution HLA genotyping. Rather than drawing on any new phenotypic data, the later analysis identified candidate immune exposures from TCR beta sequences and the way those sequences occurred across donors. An earlier analysis of about 620 of the donors applied high-throughput TCR beta sequencing to assess whether each TCR beta V gene segment acted as functional or pseudogenic. Donor age, sex, ethnicity and CMV serostatus were compiled together with the repertoire data. Genome-wide SNP genotypes for about 60% of the roughly 670 donors were used in a later genetic analysis, which treated that subset as a discovery cohort. All discovery cohort repertoires had been generated on a single sequencing platform. HLA typing included class I and class II loci at four-digit resolution. The number of typed donors differed by locus: roughly 629-640 for A, B, C, DRB1 and DQB1; approximately 520 for DQA1; 606 for DPA1; and some 470 for DPB1. Four or five DR-DQ haplotypes were treated as single units for association and clustering because of strong linkage in the cohort. Among 398 genotyped donors of the cohort, an average of around 250,000 unique TCR beta nucleotide sequences was sequenced per donor, of which roughly 18% were non-productive. The investigation overall reported the following: V-gene and J-gene trimming of TCR beta chains was associated with a missense DCLRE1C variant in a later genetic analysis, and the association was replicated in an independent cohort. In a later analysis, several top co-occurrence clusters were reported to appear linked to parvovirus B19, influenza, CMV and Epstein-Barr virus. Linkage disequilibrium might explain the correlated functional status among segregating V segments, but an unknown experimental factor could not be ruled out. The classifier was reported to diagnose cytomegalovirus status with high specificity and sensitivity in both the original and validation cohorts. The study listed 150 to 200 TCR beta chains as associated with cytomegalovirus. In an earlier analysis of 587 of the donors, most TCR beta V segments appeared in productive rearrangements about 90% or about 30% of the time, broadly matching IMGT annotations. A later analysis associated 15,000 or so TCR beta sequences with specific HLA alleles at a false discovery rate of 0.05. Most TCR sequences were seen in very few donors, while some public TCRs were found in many individuals. The presence/absence analyses assumed that sequencing depth was roughly uniform across donors, and that assumption may not be true. In this cohort, only TCR beta chains were sequenced, and detectable features were limited by the absence of alpha or paired-chain data. According to a later analysis, most CMV-associated TCR beta chains appeared to be HLA-restricted, and the HLA associations seemed to be driven largely by CMV exposure. It was suggested by the authors that the approach could potentially be generalized to other disease states and immunological phenotypes. Because the 87-base-pair reads could not distinguish some IMGT-functional V segments, including TRBV6-2 and TRBV6-3, those segments were excluded. Immune exposure information for the cohort was limited to CMV serostatus. A cluster of highly shared sequence variants was judged likely to represent a technical artifact of the sequencing pipeline. Compared with equally common non-associated chains, HLA-associated TCR beta chains in a later analysis were more clonally expanded and had lower generation probabilities. Assigning TCR associations to individual alleles was difficult when HLA alleles, especially DR and DQ, strongly co-occurred. Because counts were too low, around 17 rarely observed V segments, including chromosome 9 orphons, were left out of the earlier analysis of over 550 of the donors. A later analysis found that TCR association rates varied across HLA loci, with DRB1 alleles showing the most associated TCRs and HLA-C alleles the fewest. A further reported finding was that TCR beta sequences accurately predicted the HLA-A and HLA-B alleles for most subjects in the first cohort. A later genetic analysis reported fewer N-insertions in productive TCRs among donors in an Asian-associated ancestry cluster than the roughly 620-donor mean. In vitro tests confirmed that a few of the cytomegalovirus-associated TCR beta chains recognize cytomegalovirus antigens. HLA typing was unavailable for some donors at each locus, so association tests used only the typed subset.

The cohort was made up of approximately 670 healthy bone marrow donors. At the time of sampling, all cohort members were nominally healthy, though unrecorded immune exposures were likely present. The donor was CMV seropositive and was included in the group of approximately 300 seropositive cohort members. Each donor provided a peripheral blood sample, and peripheral blood mononuclear cells were used for TCR beta sequencing. Genomic DNA was extracted from the blood cell samples with the Qiagen DNeasy Blood Extraction Kit. The library was generated by the immunoSEQ multiplex PCR assay. A mixture of 60 forward primers for TCR Vbeta segments and 13 reverse primers for TCR Jbeta segments was used in the multiplex PCR. The CDR3 region of rearranged TCR beta genes was amplified from genomic DNA by a multiplex PCR assay. Amplified TCR beta libraries were sequenced as 87-base-pair reads on the Illumina HiSeq System. Turning to the authors' computational methods: A later analysis counted 75 million to 100 million unique TCR beta chains across the 650 to 700 repertoires, and around 9.9 million of these chains were shared by at least two donors. Raw reads were error-corrected and collapsed into unique sequences with a nearest-neighbor algorithm that merged closely related sequences to remove PCR and sequencing errors. Alignment of CDR3 sequences to IMGT reference sequences was used to assign V, D and J gene segments. For a sequence to be retained, at least a six-nucleotide match to both a V gene segment and a J gene segment was required. Rearrangements were called productive when the CDR3 lacked stop codons and stayed in frame with V and J; all others were non-productive. Following IMGT convention, CDR3 was defined as the stretch from the second conserved V-encoded cysteine to the conserved J-encoded phenylalanine. Sequences without an unambiguous match to a single V gene segment were excluded from the earlier analysis of 500 to 700 of the donors. In an earlier analysis of some 590 of the donors, a V segment was called functional when productive rearrangements were above 56.7%, and segregating when the standard deviation between donors exceeded 5%. A statistical classification framework was built for diagnosing cytomegalovirus status from the catalog of TCR beta chain sequences. In a later analysis, TCR nucleotide sequences were compared against IMGT/GENE-DB human TR gene sequences so that V and J genes could be assigned. In a later analysis, CDR3 sequences and most-parsimonious VDJ recombination scenarios were assigned using the TCRdist pipeline. In a later analysis, every TCR beta chain was defined by the combination of its CDR3 amino acid sequence and its V-gene family, and reads without a unique V-gene family were dropped. A later analysis removed 500 to 600 highly shared, low-generation-probability nucleotide sequences to deal with suspected cross-contamination and a sequencing artifact. In a later analysis, a clonal expansion index was calculated for each public chain from normalized within-repertoire ranks of inferred template counts. In a later analysis, generation probabilities were computed with a VDJ recombination model fitted to out-of-frame rearrangements, and the resulting probabilities were checked against IGoR. In a later analysis, hypergeometric tests were used to score TCR-TCR, TCR-HLA and TCR-CMV co-occurrence, with a repertoire-size bias correction applied to TCR pairs. False discovery rates were estimated in a later analysis by permuting HLA or CMV assignments 20 times. In a later analysis, co-occurring TCRs were grouped using DBSCAN, and TCRdist sequence similarity was added for clustering within HLA-allele-positive subsets. Repertoires with fewer than 30,000 or more than 120,000 public chains, plus five repertoires with anomalous nucleotide sharing, were excluded from co-occurrence clustering. TCRdb stores this immuneACCESS table with in-frame sequences only. Part of the clones is absent; in the studies checked, under half of the shortfall reflects unresolved V genes, and no reason is known for the rest. The V and J calls and clone size come from that table; D and trimming were worked out from the DNA. The sample profile shows about 130,000 clones; just over 70% of them were found once. Together, the top ten hold about 2.6% of the sample.

Trimming accounts for 2 bases at V and 2 bases at J, while the number of junction bases matched to no gene is 4. From a lookup of the germline V gene (reference sequence), CDR1 and CDR2 are SSHAT and FNYEAQ. Inclusive of the bounding cysteine and phenylalanine, the CDR3 is 15 residues long. The DNA shown is the 45-base CDR3, in frame from base 1. As for this clone: Its antigen has not been determined. Base qualities are not provided; no much larger clone lies one nucleotide away.

The rearrangement joined TRBV7-7 to TRBJ2-5, and TRBD2 matches 8 of the central bases. This clonotype was sampled from a woman aged 60-75 years in good health and CMV-seropositive. Input material: PBMCs. The nucleotide sequence is given as TGTGCCAGCAGCTTATTAGCGGGGAATCAAGAGACCCAGTACTTC. This encodes CASSLLAGNQETQYF.